These T cell receptor beta chains were read from a single sample in a study of memory CD4+ T cells and cytomegalovirus serostatus. Sequencing was performed with immunoSEQ multiplex PCR; in TCRdb, only in-frame clones are kept and a portion is missing. This table holds about 80,000 clones, less than 90% found once. The sample comprised memory CD4+ T cells from blood. Receptors originate from an adult in good health and CMV-seronegative. Each CDR3 is given without its conserved first and last residue. The order of the fields is clone size, V gene, J gene, CDR3 protein. The size of a clone is reported for some rows only, either as once, few or many, or as a class for expanded clones.

clone_size: -; v_call: TRBV5-4; j_call: TRBJ1-1; cdr3_aa: ASSPSRRTMNTEAF
clone_size: -; v_call: TRBV5-1; j_call: TRBJ1-1; cdr3_aa: ASSPQGVNTEAF
clone_size: -; v_call: TRBV28; j_call: TRBJ2-7; cdr3_aa: ASGEPGQGLYEQY
clone_size: -; v_call: TRBV19; j_call: TRBJ2-1; cdr3_aa: ASTIRNTRDTWNEQF
clone_size: -; v_call: TRBV7-9; j_call: TRBJ2-5; cdr3_aa: ASTPGASGEETQY
clone_size: -; v_call: TRBV5-1; j_call: TRBJ2-7; cdr3_aa: ASSLTGQGNEQY
clone_size: -; v_call: TRBV10-3; j_call: TRBJ2-5; cdr3_aa: ALTSQETQY
clone_size: -; v_call: TRBV27; j_call: TRBJ1-5; cdr3_aa: ASRDRGQGQPQH
clone_size: -; v_call: TRBV30; j_call: TRBJ1-2; cdr3_aa: AWSVRGVARYT
clone_size: -; v_call: TRBV11-2; j_call: TRBJ1-6; cdr3_aa: ASSLQGARNSPLH
clone_size: -; v_call: TRBV5-6; j_call: TRBJ2-1; cdr3_aa: ASSFFSGGEYNEQF
clone_size: -; v_call: TRBV28; j_call: TRBJ2-5; cdr3_aa: ASSFPPAQETQY
clone_size: -; v_call: TRBV5-6; j_call: TRBJ2-7; cdr3_aa: ASNPGTGAYYSYEQY
clone_size: once; v_call: TRBV29-1; j_call: TRBJ2-6; cdr3_aa: SVGQGLSSGANVLT
clone_size: -; v_call: TRBV5-8; j_call: TRBJ2-2; cdr3_aa: ASSLGSSRWPGELF
clone_size: -; v_call: TRBV4-2; j_call: TRBJ1-2; cdr3_aa: ASSQDLGVSNYGYT
clone_size: -; v_call: TRBV7-3; j_call: TRBJ1-6; cdr3_aa: ASSLGYNSPLH
clone_size: -; v_call: TRBV5-1; j_call: TRBJ1-4; cdr3_aa: ASSNPGATNEKLF
clone_size: -; v_call: TRBV7-3; j_call: TRBJ2-1; cdr3_aa: ASSLLAGGLNEQF
clone_size: -; v_call: TRBV7-2; j_call: TRBJ2-1; cdr3_aa: ASSLEIRVNEQF
clone_size: -; v_call: TRBV29-1; j_call: TRBJ2-5; cdr3_aa: SMRTAEETQY
clone_size: -; v_call: TRBV29-1; j_call: TRBJ1-4; cdr3_aa: SVAVLNEKLF
clone_size: -; v_call: TRBV2; j_call: TRBJ1-6; cdr3_aa: ASRDGPPSYNSPLH
clone_size: -; v_call: TRBV19; j_call: TRBJ1-1; cdr3_aa: ASRSFRANTEAF
clone_size: -; v_call: TRBV19; j_call: TRBJ2-6; cdr3_aa: ASEGRGETSGANVLT